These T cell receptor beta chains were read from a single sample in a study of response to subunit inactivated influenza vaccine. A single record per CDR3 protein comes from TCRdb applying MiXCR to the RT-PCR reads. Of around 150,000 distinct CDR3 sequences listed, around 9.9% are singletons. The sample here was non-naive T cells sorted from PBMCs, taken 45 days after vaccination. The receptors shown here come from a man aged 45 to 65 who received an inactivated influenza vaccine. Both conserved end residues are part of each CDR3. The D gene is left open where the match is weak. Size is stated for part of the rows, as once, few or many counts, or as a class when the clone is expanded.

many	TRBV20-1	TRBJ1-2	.	CSAQGRGNYGYTF	TGCAGTGCCCAGGGGAGGGGTAACTATGGCTACACCTTC
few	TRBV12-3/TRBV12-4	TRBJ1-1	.	CASSLGGEAFF	TGTGCCAGCAGTTTAGGGGGTGAAGCTTTCTTT
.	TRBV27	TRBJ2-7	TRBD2	CASSVAGAVYEQYF	TGTGCCAGCAGTGTAGCGGGAGCAGTCTACGAGCAGTACTTC
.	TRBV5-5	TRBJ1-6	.	CASSLGNGAGISPLHF	TGTGCCAGCAGCTTGGGTAACGGAGCCGGAATTTCACCCCTCCACTTT
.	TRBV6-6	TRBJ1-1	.	CASSYVPAGEAFF	TGTGCCAGCAGTTACGTACCGGCGGGGGAAGCTTTCTTT
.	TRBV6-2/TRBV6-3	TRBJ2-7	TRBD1	CASSYPGTVSYEQYF	TGTGCCAGCAGTTACCCCGGGACAGTCTCCTACGAGCAGTACTTC
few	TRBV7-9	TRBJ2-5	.	CASSLAEIQYF	TGTGCCAGCAGCTTAGCTGAGATCCAGTACTTC
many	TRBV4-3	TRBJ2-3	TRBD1	CASSTRDRGDTQYF	TGCGCCAGCAGCACCCGGGACAGAGGAGATACGCAGTATTTT
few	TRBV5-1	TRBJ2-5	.	CASSLEGSETQYF	TGCGCCAGCAGCTTGGAAGGGTCAGAGACCCAGTACTTC
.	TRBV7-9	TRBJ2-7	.	CASSSVAGAGEQYF	TGTGCCAGCAGCTCCGTAGCAGGGGCGGGCGAGCAGTACTTC
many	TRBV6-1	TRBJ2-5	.	CASRTTGLGTQYF	TGTGCCAGCAGGACCACAGGCCTGGGGACCCAGTACTTC
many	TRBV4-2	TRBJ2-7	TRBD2	CASSQDRTSGIYEQYF	TGTGCCAGCAGCCAAGATAGGACTAGCGGAATCTACGAGCAGTACTTC
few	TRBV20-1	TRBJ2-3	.	CSARWASTDTQYF	TGCAGTGCTAGATGGGCTAGCACAGATACGCAGTATTTT
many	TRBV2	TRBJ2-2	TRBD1	CASSETGAGLFF	TGTGCCAGCAGCGAGACAGGGGCAGGTCTGTTTTTT
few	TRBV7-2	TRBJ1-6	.	CASSHPPSPLHF	TGTGCCAGCAGCCACCCCCCGTCACCCCTCCACTTT
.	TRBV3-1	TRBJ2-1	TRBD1	CASSQDYVTGKNNEQFF	TGTGCCAGCAGCCAAGATTACGTGACAGGGAAAAACAATGAGCAGTTCTTC
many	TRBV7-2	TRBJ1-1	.	CASSLESAPLKAFF	TGTGCCAGCAGCTTAGAGTCAGCCCCCTTGAAAGCTTTCTTT
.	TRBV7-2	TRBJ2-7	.	CASSLDPYEQYF	TGTGCCAGCAGCTTAGATCCCTACGAGCAGTACTTC
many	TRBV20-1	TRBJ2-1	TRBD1	CSAASGGSAGEQFF	TGCAGTGCTGCATCAGGGGGCTCGGCGGGTGAGCAGTTCTTC
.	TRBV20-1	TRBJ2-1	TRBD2	CSARDWTSGRLNEQFF	TGCAGTGCTAGAGATTGGACTAGCGGGAGGTTGAATGAGCAGTTCTTC
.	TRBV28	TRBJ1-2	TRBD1	CASSGGGRVNYGYTF	TGTGCCAGCAGCGGAGGGGGCAGGGTGAACTATGGCTACACCTTC
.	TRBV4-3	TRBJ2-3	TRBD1	CASSQGTGIDTQYF	TGCGCCAGCAGCCAAGGGACAGGGATAGATACGCAGTATTTT
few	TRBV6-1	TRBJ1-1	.	CASSAHPGTEGGTEAFF	TGTGCCAGCAGTGCCCACCCCGGGACTGAGGGGGGTACTGAAGCTTTCTTT
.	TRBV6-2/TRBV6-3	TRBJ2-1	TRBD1	CASSYSAMADRARYNEQFF	TGTGCCAGCAGTTACTCGGCGATGGCCGACAGGGCGAGGTACAATGAGCAGTTCTTC
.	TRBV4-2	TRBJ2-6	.	CASSQGVPLDLLEPSGANVLTF	TGTGCCAGCAGCCAAGGGGTTCCTCTAGATCTCCTTGAACCCTCTGGGGCCAACGTCCTGACTTTC
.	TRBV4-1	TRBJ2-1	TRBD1	CASSQEGQGSYNEQFF	TGCGCCAGCAGCCAAGAGGGACAGGGTAGTTACAATGAGCAGTTCTTC
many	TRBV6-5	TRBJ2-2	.	CASSYTSTNTGELFF	TGTGCCAGCAGTTACACTAGCACGAACACCGGGGAGCTGTTTTTT
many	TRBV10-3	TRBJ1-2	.	CAISGPLGGKHYGYTF	TGTGCCATCAGTGGTCCTCTGGGAGGGAAGCACTATGGCTACACCTTC
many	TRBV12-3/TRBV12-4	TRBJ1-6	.	CASSRWTSPLHF	TGTGCCAGCAGCCGATGGACCTCACCCCTCCACTTT
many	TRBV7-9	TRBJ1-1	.	CASSPRSLTEVNTEAFF	TGTGCCAGCAGCCCACGTTCCCTAACTGAAGTGAACACTGAAGCTTTCTTT
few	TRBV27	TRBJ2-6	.	CASSSVRAGGANVLTF	TGTGCCAGCAGTTCGGTGAGGGCGGGAGGGGCCAACGTCCTGACTTTC
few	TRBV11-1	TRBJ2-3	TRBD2	CASSLERAGSTDTQYF	TGTGCCAGCAGCTTAGAGCGAGCGGGGAGCACAGATACGCAGTATTTT
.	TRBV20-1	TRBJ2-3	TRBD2	CSPRDLALAGTDTQYF	TGCAGTCCTAGAGATTTGGCGCTAGCGGGCACAGATACGCAGTATTTT
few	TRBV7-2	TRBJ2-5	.	CASSPTPGRETQYF	TGTGCCAGCAGCCCCACCCCGGGGCGAGAGACCCAGTACTTC
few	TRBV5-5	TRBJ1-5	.	CASSLVGTNSNQPQHF	TGTGCCAGCAGCTTGGTTGGTACGAATAGCAATCAGCCCCAGCATTTT
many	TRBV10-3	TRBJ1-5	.	CAISESELSLYSNQPQHF	TGTGCCATCAGTGAGTCAGAACTGTCACTTTATAGCAATCAGCCCCAGCATTTT
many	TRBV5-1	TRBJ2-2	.	CASSLLQVSGELFF	TGCGCCAGCAGCTTGCTGCAGGTCTCCGGGGAGCTGTTTTTT
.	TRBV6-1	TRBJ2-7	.	CASSPPGLLSYEQYF	TGTGCCAGCAGTCCTCCGGGACTCCTCTCCTACGAGCAGTACTTC
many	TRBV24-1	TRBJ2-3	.	CATSLGVTQYF	TGTGCCACCAGCCTAGGAGTAACGCAGTATTTT
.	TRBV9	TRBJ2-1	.	CASSDILAGEQFF	TGTGCCAGCAGCGATATACTAGCTGGTGAGCAGTTCTTC
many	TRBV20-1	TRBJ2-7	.	CSARLVPEQYF	TGCAGTGCTCGACTAGTCCCCGAGCAGTACTTC
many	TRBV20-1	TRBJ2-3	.	CSASPIGPHSSTDTQYF	TGCAGTGCTAGTCCTATCGGGCCCCACTCTAGCACAGATACGCAGTATTTT
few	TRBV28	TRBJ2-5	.	CASSRGKETQYF	TGTGCCAGCAGTAGGGGGAAAGAGACCCAGTACTTC
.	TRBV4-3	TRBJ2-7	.	CASSQDPWGEQYF	TGCGCCAGCAGCCAAGATCCCTGGGGCGAGCAGTACTTC
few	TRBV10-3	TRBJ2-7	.	CAISEFSDYEQYF	TGTGCCATCAGTGAGTTTAGCGACTACGAGCAGTACTTC
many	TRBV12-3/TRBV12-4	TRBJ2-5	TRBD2	CASSPGTSGNQETQYF	TGTGCCAGCAGTCCCGGGACTAGCGGGAACCAAGAGACCCAGTACTTC
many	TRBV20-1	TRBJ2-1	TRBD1	CSARTGVGNEQFF	TGCAGTGCACGCACAGGGGTGGGAAATGAGCAGTTCTTC
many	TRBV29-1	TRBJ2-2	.	CSVEADTGELFF	TGCAGCGTTGAGGCGGACACCGGGGAGCTGTTTTTT
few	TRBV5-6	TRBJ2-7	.	CASSSTSSYEQYF	TGTGCCAGCAGCTCGACCTCCTCCTACGAGCAGTACTTC
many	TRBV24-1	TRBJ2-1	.	CATSGLGLGKSYNEQFF	TGTGCCACCAGTGGATTGGGCCTGGGCAAATCCTACAATGAGCAGTTCTTC
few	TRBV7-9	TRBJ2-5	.	CASSLALAASETQYF	TGTGCCAGCAGCTTAGCACTAGCAGCCTCGGAGACCCAGTACTTC
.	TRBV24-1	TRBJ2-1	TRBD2	CATSDYTGTSYNEQFF	TGTGCCACCAGTGACTATACCGGGACTAGCTACAATGAGCAGTTCTTC
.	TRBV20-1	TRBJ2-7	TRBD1	CSARDPGTGGAYEQYF	TGCAGTGCTAGAGATCCCGGGACAGGGGGAGCCTACGAGCAGTACTTC
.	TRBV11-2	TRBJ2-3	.	CASSLEFRLTNEDTQYF	TGTGCCAGCAGCTTAGAGTTTCGGCTGACCAACGAAGATACGCAGTATTTT
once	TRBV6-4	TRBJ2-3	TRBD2	CASSDRQGRSGLAGNPSTDTQYF	TGTGCCAGCAGCGACAGACAGGGCCGATCGGGACTAGCGGGCAACCCGAGCACAGATACGCAGTATTTT
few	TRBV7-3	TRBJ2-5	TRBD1	CASSSKGTGGSETQYF	TGTGCCAGCAGCTCAAAGGGGACAGGGGGTTCGGAGACCCAGTACTTC
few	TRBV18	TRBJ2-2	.	CASSPRREGELFF	TGTGCCAGCTCACCACGGCGGGAAGGGGAGCTGTTTTTT
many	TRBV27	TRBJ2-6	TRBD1	CASRAQGAGANVLTF	TGTGCCAGCAGGGCACAGGGGGCCGGGGCCAACGTCCTGACTTTC
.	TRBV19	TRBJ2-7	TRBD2	CASSTSWLAGPTYEQYF	TGTGCCAGTAGTACTTCGTGGCTAGCGGGACCTACTTACGAGCAGTACTTC